This T cell receptor (beta chain) stems from a study of blood T cell repertoires in COVID-19. TCRdb's copy holds only in-frame clones and misses some; the assay was immunoSEQ multiplex PCR. This repertoire shows approximately 69,000 clones, more than 80% found once; its top ten account for 20%. Trimming stripped 3 bases from V and 7 bases from J, with 16 bases between. Germline CDR1 reads SGHVS; CDR2 reads FQNEAQ. There are 15 residues in the CDR3. Sequencing was done on a sample of peripheral blood. The V gene is TRBV7-8, the J gene TRBJ1-5; the D gene is possibly TRBD1 (6 bases). The clonotype originates from a woman aged 65 to 85 with acute or convalescent COVID-19. The CDR3 reads CASSLAGDTHQPQHF. CDR3 coding DNA: TGTGCCAGCAGCTTGGCGGGGGACACCCACCAGCCCCAGCATTTT.